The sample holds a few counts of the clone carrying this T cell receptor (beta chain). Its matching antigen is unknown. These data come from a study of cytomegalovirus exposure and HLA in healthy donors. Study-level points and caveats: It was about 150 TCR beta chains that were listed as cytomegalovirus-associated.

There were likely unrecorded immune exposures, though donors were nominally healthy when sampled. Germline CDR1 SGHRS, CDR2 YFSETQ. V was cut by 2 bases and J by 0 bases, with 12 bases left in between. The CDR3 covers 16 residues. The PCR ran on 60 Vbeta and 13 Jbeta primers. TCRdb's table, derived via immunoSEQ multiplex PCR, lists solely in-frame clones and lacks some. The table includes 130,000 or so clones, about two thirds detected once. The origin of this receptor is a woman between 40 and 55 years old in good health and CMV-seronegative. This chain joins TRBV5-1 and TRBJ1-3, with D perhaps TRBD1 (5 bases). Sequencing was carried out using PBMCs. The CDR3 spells CASSFDSGSSGNTIYF. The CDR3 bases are TGCGCCAGCAGCTTTGACAGTGGAAGCTCTGGAAACACCATATATTTT.